This paragraph covers one T cell receptor beta chain sequence. TCRdb's copy holds only in-frame clones and misses some; the assay was immunoSEQ multiplex PCR. The data show about 59,000 clones, with 80% to 95% seen just once and roughly 4% held by the top ten. This CDR3 contains 14 residues. Germline CDR1 and CDR2: LGHNA and YNFKEQ. The junction had 9 bases not matched to a gene; V was cut back by 4 bases and J by 6 bases. This sample stems from a study of technical replicates of blood from several donors. This sequence joins TRBV4-2 and TRBJ2-7, with TRBD1 matching 7 bases. This clonotype originated in a human donor in good health. Some clones in this sample may be carry-over from other donors' samples. The sequencing input was PBMCs. This CDR3 is CASSPNRQGSEQYF. The CDR3 coding sequence is TGTGCCAGCAGCCCAAATCGACAGGGATCCGAGCAGTACTTC.